This note documents a single T cell receptor beta chain sequence. Its antigen is not known. These data originate in a study of T cell responses to AZD1222 COVID-19 vaccine. As for the study in general: Second doses that came at about 4 or about 12 weeks were put together. Study-level points and caveats: In the spike-specific TCR repertoire, nearly half reportedly target unmutated variant regions.

This CDR3 has 15 residues. Germline loops: CDR1 SEHNR, CDR2 FQNEAQ (reference sequence). The germline V and J ends were trimmed by 4 bases and 0 bases, with 7 bases remaining between them. Only in-frame clones appear in the TCRdb table, and some are missing; sequencing was by immunoSEQ multiplex PCR. The data hold about 56,000 clones, with over 70% observed a single time. The chain uses TRBV7-9 and TRBJ1-6, with D hard to call. The sequence derives from an adult in good health. Material: peripheral blood, obtained on day 0 of AZD1222 vaccination. In DNA, the CDR3 is TGTGCCAGCAGCTCGAGTAGCTCCTATAATTCACCCCTCCACTTT. It specifies CASSSSSSYNSPLHF.